The T cell receptor beta chain under discussion was sequenced for a study of glioma-infiltrating T cells after dendritic cell vaccination. The immunoSEQ assay amplified TCRB CDR3 from up to about 2 ug DNA. Method: immunoSEQ multiplex PCR; TCRdb's copy keeps in-frame clones and lacks some. This sample carries more than 95,000 clones, about four fifths of them seen once, and the ten largest clones take roughly 12%. Deletions cut 8 bases from V and 3 bases from J, with 7 bases between. The CDR3 consists of 11 residues. CDR1 and CDR2 (germline): MNHEY, SVGAGI. The origin of this receptor is a human donor with glioblastoma. The genes are TRBV6-5 and TRBJ1-1; D is ambiguous. The sequences come from blood, collected before dendritic cell vaccination. CDR3 residues: CASSADTEAFF. The CDR3 region has the DNA TGTGCCAGCTCCGCGGACACTGAAGCTTTCTTT.